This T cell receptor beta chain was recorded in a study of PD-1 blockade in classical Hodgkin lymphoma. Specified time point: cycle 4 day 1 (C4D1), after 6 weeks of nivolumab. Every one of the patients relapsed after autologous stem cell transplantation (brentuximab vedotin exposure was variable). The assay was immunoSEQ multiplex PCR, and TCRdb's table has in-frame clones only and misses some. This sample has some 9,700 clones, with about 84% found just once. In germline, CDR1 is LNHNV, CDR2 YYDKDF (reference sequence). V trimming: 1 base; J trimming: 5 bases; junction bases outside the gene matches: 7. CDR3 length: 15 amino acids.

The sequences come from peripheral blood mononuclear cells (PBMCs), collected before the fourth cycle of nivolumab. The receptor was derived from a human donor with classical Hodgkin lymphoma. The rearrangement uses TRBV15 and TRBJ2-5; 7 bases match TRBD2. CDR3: CATSRVGGMVETQYF. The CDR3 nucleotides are TGTGCCACCAGCAGAGTGGGGGGGATGGTGGAGACCCAGTACTTC.